The T cell receptor (beta chain) described here comes from a study of CD8+CD57+ T cells in acquired aplastic anemia. This CDR3 spans 14 amino acids. The ends were cut back, 3 bases at V and 7 bases at J, with 15 bases in the middle. CDR1 is LNHDA and CDR2 is SQIVND in the germline V gene (reference sequence). TCR beta VDJ combinations and CDR3 sequences were profiled from genomic DNA. TCRdb ran MiXCR on the reads and lists one entry per CDR3 protein. The sample has around 200,000 distinct CDR3 sequences, over 60% seen once. Input material: sorted CD4+, CD8+, or CD8+CD57+ T cells (not recorded which) from PBMCs. The receptor was derived from a human donor in good health. This chain connects TRBV19 to TRBJ1-1; TRBD1 is a possible D gene (5 bases). This CDR3 is CASSMGWGYNEAFF. The CDR3 nucleotides read TGTGCCAGTAGTATGGGATGGGGGTACAATGAAGCTTTCTTT. The whole variable domain, filled in from reference TRBV19 and TRBJ1-1, reads DGGITQSPKYLFRKEGQNVTLSCEQNLNHDAMYWYRQDPGQGLRLIYYSQIVNDFQKGDIAEGYSVSREKKESFPLTVTSAQKNPTAFYLCASSMGWGYNEAFFGQGTRLTVV.